The clone carrying this T cell receptor (beta chain) was seen a single time. The antigen is not known. The data stem from a study of radiotherapy plus CTLA-4 blockade in lung cancer. Findings and limits, study-wide: Early blood T cell clone changes and increased post-radiation serum interferon-beta were reportedly the strongest response predictors. Expansion of tumor-derived TCR clones was observed in blood after radiotherapy plus ipilimumab.

Focal radiation and CTLA-4 blockade (ipilimumab) were tested in chemo-refractory metastatic non-small-cell lung cancer patients. The CDR3 length is 16 residues. Looked up from germline, CDR1 is GTSNPN and CDR2 is SVGIG (reference sequence). Trimming stripped 0 bases from V and 7 bases from J, with 18 bases between. Assay used: immunoSEQ multiplex PCR; TCRdb lists only in-frame clones, some missing. This table holds 40,000 to 45,000 clones, roughly 64% found once. Source: peripheral blood, taken from a patient treated with radiotherapy plus ipilimumab. The sequence was obtained from a human donor with non-small cell lung cancer who had a partial response to radiotherapy plus ipilimumab. The chain employs TRBV30 and TRBJ1-4; no clear D. CDR3 sequence reads: CAWSVKTTADSEKLFF. The DNA of the CDR3 is TGTGCCTGGAGTGTCAAAACGACCGCGGATAGTGAAAAACTGTTTTTT.